One and the same sample provided the 5 T cell receptor beta chains below, sequenced in a study of blood T cell repertoires in COVID-19. Measured with immunoSEQ multiplex PCR; TCRdb has only the in-frame clones, and not every one. The sample shows about 150,000 clones, 75% to 85% of them seen only once. Sequenced material: peripheral blood. The receptors stem from a man aged 55 to 70 with acute or convalescent COVID-19.

The gene calls are TRBV18 and TRBJ2-1; D remains unclear. V was cut by 5 bases and J by 9 bases, with 11 bases left in between. The CDR3 sequence is 12 residues long. Germline CDR1 KGHSH, CDR2 LQKENI. The CDR3 nucleotides read TGTGCCAGCTCAACCGAGAGTGGTGAGCAGTTCTTC. As protein: CASSTESGEQFF.

The V call is TRBV6-4, the J call TRBJ2-1; 14 bases line up with TRBD2. Germline values: CDR1 MRHNA, CDR2 SNTAGT. The CDR3 runs 15 residues. J gave up 10 bases and V 7 bases, and 9 bases lay outside the gene matches. CDR3 protein: CASKRLAGGPFEQFF. For the CDR3, the DNA is TGTGCCAGCAAGCGACTAGCGGGAGGGCCTTTCGAGCAGTTCTTC.

This clone was seen just once. This chain connects TRBV19 to TRBJ2-1; TRBD1 or TRBD2 may be the D gene (9 bases each). There are 19 residues in the CDR3. Germline V gene lookup returns CDR1 LNHDA and CDR2 SQIVND (reference sequence). V was pared by 5 bases and J by 5 bases, with 28 bases between. CDR3 coding DNA: TGTGCCAGTAGTCTCCGGCGACAGGGGGGTCTAGCGGGACACAATGAGCAGTTCTTC. It encodes CASSLRRQGGLAGHNEQFF.

This chain links TRBV18 with TRBJ2-7; 7 bases fit TRBD1. This CDR3 is built from 16 residues. The junction had 9 bases not matched to a gene; V was cut back by 3 bases and J by 1 base. The germline gives CDR1 KGHSH, CDR2 LQKENI. CDR3: CASSPRQGLLSYEQYF. The CDR3 nucleotides are TGTGCCAGCTCACCGCGACAGGGTTTGTTATCCTACGAGCAGTACTTC. The full variable domain, its missing parts supplied by reference TRBV18 and TRBJ2-7, is NAGVMQNPRHLVRRRGQEARLRCSPMKGHSHVYWYRQLPEEGLKFMVYLQKENIIDESGMPKERFSAEFPKEGPSILRIQQVVRGDSAAYFCASSPRQGLLSYEQYFGPGTRLTVT.

This clone was seen only once. The junction differs from germline at one of its ends, possibly a read error. The sample carries other DNA sequences with the same CDR3. This chain connects TRBV30 to TRBJ1-1; 7 bases are shared with TRBD1. Germline V lookup: CDR1 GTSNPN, CDR2 SVGIG (reference sequence). The CDR3 is 14 amino acids. For the CDR3, the DNA is TGTGCCTGGAGCCACAGGGGTGGTAACACTGAAGCCTTCTTT. Translation: CAWSHRGGNTEAFF. Together with reference TRBV30 and TRBJ1-1, the CDR3 gives the full variable domain: SQTIHQWPATLVQPVGSPLSLECTVEGTSNPNLYWYRQAAGRGLQLLFYSVGIGQISSEVPQNLSASRPQDRQFILSSKKLLLSDSGFYLCAWSHRGGNTEAFFGQGTRLTVV.